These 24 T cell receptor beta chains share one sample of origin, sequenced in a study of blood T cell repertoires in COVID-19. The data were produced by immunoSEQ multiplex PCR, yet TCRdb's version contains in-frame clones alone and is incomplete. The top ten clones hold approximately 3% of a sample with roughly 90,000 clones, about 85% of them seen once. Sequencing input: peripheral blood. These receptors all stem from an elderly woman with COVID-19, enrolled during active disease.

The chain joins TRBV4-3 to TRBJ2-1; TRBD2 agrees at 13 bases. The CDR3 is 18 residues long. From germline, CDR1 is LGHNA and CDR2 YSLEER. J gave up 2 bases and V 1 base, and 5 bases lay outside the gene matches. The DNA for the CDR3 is TGCGCCAGCAGCCAAGTTTTAACTAGCGGGGGGGCCTACAATGAGCAGTTCTTC. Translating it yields CASSQVLTSGGAYNEQFF.

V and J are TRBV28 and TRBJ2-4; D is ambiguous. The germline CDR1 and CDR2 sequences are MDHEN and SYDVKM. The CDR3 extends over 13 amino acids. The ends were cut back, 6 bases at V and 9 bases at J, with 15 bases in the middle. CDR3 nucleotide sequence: TGTGCCAGCAGCCCGACAAAGGCCGGCATTCAGTACTTC. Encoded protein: CASSPTKAGIQYF.

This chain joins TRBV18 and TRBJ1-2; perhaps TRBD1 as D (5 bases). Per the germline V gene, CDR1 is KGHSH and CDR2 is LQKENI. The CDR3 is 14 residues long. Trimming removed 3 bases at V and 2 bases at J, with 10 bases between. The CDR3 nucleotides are TGTGCCAGCTCACCCGGGGGAGAGAACTATGGCTACACCTTC. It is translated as CASSPGGENYGYTF.

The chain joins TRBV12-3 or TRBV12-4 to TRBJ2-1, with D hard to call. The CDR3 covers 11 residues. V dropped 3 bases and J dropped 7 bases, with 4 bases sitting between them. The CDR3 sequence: CASSFMNEQFF. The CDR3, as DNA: TGTGCCAGCAGTTTTATGAATGAGCAGTTCTTC.

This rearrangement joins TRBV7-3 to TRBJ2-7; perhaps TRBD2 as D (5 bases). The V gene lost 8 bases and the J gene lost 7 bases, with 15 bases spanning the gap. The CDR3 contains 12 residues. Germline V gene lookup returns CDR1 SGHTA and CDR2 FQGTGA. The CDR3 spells CASGAAGREQYF. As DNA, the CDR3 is TGTGCCAGCGGAGCGGCCGGGCGTGAGCAGTACTTC.

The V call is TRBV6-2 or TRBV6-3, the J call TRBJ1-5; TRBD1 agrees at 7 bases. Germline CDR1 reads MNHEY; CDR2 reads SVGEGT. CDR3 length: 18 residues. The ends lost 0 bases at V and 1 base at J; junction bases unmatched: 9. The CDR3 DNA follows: TGTGCCAGCAGTTACTCGAGCCGGGACAGAGGAAGCAATCAGCCCCAGCATTTT. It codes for CASSYSSRDRGSNQPQHF.

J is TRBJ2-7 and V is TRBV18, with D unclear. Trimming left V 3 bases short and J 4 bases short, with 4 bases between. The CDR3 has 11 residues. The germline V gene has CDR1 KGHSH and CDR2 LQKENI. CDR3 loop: CASSPLYEQYF. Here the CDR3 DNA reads TGTGCCAGCTCACCCCTTTACGAGCAGTACTTC.

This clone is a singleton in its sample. CDR3 loop: CASSYSWGRGTQYF. The CDR3 nucleotides are TGTGCCAGCAGTTACTCATGGGGGCGAGGGACCCAGTACTTC. V is TRBV6-2 or TRBV6-3 and J is TRBJ2-5; possible D gene TRBD1, 6 bases. Germline CDR1 reads MNHEY; CDR2 reads SVGEGT. The CDR3 sequence is 14 residues long. Trimming pared 0 bases from V and 7 bases from J, leaving 12 bases between.

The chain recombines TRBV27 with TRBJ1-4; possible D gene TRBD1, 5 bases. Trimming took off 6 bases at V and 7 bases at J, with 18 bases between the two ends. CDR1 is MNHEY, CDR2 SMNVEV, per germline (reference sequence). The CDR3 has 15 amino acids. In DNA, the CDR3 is TGTGCCAGCAGATCCCGAGCCTTAAGGGGTGAAAAACTGTTTTTT. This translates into CASRSRALRGEKLFF.

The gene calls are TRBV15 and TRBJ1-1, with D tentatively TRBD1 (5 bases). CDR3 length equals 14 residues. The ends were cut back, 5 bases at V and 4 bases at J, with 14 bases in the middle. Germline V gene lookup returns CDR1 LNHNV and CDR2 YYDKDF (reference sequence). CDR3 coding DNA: TGTGCCACCAGCGACCAGGGTTTCAGCACTGAAGCTTTCTTT. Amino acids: CATSDQGFSTEAFF.

The CDR3 is CAISDPGLATYNEQFF. As DNA, the CDR3 is TGTGCCATCAGTGACCCGGGACTAGCTACCTACAATGAGCAGTTCTTC. The rearrangement joins TRBV10-3 to TRBJ2-1; 9 positions match TRBD2. This CDR3 has 16 amino acids. Germline CDR1 ENHRY, CDR2 SYGVKD. V lost 3 bases and J lost 2; bases outside the gene matches: 5.

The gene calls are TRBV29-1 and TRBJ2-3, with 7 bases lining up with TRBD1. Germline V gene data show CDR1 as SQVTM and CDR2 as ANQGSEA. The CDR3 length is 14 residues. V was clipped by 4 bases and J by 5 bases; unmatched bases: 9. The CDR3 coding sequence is TGCAGCGTTGGAGGGGGCTATGGATTAGATACGCAGTATTTT. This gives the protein CSVGGGYGLDTQYF.

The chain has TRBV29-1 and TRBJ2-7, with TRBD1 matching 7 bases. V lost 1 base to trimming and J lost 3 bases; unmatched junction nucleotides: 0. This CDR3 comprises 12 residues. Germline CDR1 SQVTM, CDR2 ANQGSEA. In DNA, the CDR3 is TGCAGCGTTGAAGCAGGGGGCTACGAGCAGTACTTC. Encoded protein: CSVEAGGYEQYF.

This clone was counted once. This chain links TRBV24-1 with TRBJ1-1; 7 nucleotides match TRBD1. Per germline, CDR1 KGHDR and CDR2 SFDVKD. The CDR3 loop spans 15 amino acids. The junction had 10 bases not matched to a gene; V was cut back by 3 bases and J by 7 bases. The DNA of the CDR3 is TGTGCCACCAGTGATAGAATAACAGGGGCGGGTGAAGCTTTCTTT. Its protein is CATSDRITGAGEAFF.

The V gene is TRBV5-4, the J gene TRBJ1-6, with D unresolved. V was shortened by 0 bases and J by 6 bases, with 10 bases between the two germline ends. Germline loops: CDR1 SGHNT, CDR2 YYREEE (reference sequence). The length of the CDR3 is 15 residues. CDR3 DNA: TGTGCCAGCAGCTTGGAGCCCCCTTCTAATTCACCCCTCCACTTT. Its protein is CASSLEPPSNSPLHF.

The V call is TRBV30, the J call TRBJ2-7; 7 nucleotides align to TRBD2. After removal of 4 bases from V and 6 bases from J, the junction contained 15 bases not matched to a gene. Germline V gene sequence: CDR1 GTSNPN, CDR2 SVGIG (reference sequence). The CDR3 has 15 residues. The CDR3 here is CAWMPQSGMLFEQYF. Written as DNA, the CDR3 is TGTGCCTGGATGCCCCAAAGCGGGATGCTTTTCGAGCAGTACTTC.

The DNA of the CDR3 is TGTGCCAGCAGTAGAAGCAGGGCTACCTACGAGCAGTACTTC. Protein sequence: CASSRSRATYEQYF. The rearrangement links TRBV6-5 to TRBJ2-7; D may be TRBD1 (5 bases). V lost 5 bases to trimming and J lost 2 bases, with 13 bases between them. The CDR3 length is 14 residues. Looked up from germline, CDR1 is MNHEY and CDR2 is SVGAGI.

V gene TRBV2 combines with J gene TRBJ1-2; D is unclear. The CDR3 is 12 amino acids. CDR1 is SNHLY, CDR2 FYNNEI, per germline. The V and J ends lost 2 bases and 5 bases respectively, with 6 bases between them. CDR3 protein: CASSEPSYGYTF. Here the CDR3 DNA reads TGTGCCAGCAGTGAACCGAGTTATGGCTACACCTTC. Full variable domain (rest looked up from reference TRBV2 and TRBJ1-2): EPEVTQTPSHQVTQMGQEVILRCVPISNHLYFYWYRQILGQKVEFLVSFYNNEISEKSEIFDDQFSVERPDGSNFTLKIRSTKLEDSAMYFCASSEPSYGYTFGSGTRLTVV.

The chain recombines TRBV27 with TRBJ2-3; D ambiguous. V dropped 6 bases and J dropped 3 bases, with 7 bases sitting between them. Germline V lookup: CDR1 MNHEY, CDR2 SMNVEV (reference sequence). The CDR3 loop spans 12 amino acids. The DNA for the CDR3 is TGTGCCAGCAGCCCCGGGACAGATACGCAGTATTTT. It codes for CASSPGTDTQYF.

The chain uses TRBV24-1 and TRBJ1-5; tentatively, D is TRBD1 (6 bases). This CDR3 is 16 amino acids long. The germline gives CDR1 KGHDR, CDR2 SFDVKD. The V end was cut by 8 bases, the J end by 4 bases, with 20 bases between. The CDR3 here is CATTPLGRGENQPQHF. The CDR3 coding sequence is TGTGCCACCACCCCCTTAGGCAGGGGCGAAAATCAGCCCCAGCATTTT.

CDR3 amino acids: CASSLAAGGFETQYF. Here the CDR3 DNA reads TGCGCCAGCAGCTTGGCGGCGGGAGGGTTTGAGACCCAGTACTTC. This chain connects TRBV5-1 to TRBJ2-5, with TRBD2 identical over 9 bases. J lost 5 bases, V lost 0 bases, and 5 bases had no gene match. The CDR3 has 15 residues. The V gene's germline CDR1 is SGHRS and CDR2 YFSETQ.

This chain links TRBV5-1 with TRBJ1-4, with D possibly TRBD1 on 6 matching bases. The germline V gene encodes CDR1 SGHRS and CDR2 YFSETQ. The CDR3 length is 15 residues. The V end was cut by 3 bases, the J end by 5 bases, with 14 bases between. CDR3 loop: CASSSGQSLNEKLFF. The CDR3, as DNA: TGCGCCAGCAGCTCCGGACAGTCCCTAAATGAAAAACTGTTTTTT.

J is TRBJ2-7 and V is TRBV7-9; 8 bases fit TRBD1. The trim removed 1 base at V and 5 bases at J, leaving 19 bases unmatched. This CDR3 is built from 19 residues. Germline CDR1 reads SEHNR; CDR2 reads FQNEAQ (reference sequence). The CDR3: CASSLERASEGQGKHEQYF. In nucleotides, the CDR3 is TGTGCCAGCAGCTTAGAACGGGCTTCGGAAGGACAGGGAAAGCACGAGCAGTACTTC.

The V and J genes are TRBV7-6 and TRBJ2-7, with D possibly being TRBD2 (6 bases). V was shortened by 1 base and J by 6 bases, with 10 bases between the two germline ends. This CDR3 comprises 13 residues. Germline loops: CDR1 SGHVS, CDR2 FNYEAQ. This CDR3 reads CASSLGEAGEQYF. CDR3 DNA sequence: TGTGCCAGCAGCTTAGGGGAGGCGGGCGAGCAGTACTTC.